This T cell receptor beta chain was sequenced in a study of cytomegalovirus exposure and HLA in healthy donors. On this clone: No antigen is known for it.

General study points: Previously analyzed data showed that most TCR beta V segments were productive at a frequency of about 90% or about 30%. The authors listed some 160 TCR beta chains as cytomegalovirus-associated. V- and J-gene trimming in TCR beta was tied to a missense DCLRE1C variant by an analysis performed later.

PCR involved 60 Vbeta and 13 Jbeta primers. Repertoires were generated with immunoSEQ multiplex PCR, while TCRdb's copy carries only in-frame clones and drops some. The top ten hold roughly 1.2% of the sample, which has 100,000 to 150,000 clones, roughly 75% seen once. The CDR3 consists of 20 residues. Sequencing was done on a sample of PBMCs. This sequence originates from a female donor in good health and CMV-seronegative. V usage is TRBV7-5 and J usage is TRBJ2-1; the D call of TRBD1 is as the table states it, not checked on the DNA. TRBV7-5 counts as a pseudogene. The CDR3 protein is CARSVPEGEGGNRPYNEQFF. The CDR3 nucleotides are TGTGCCAGAAGCGTACCCGAGGGGGAAGGTGGGAATAGACCCTACAATGAGCAGTTCTTC.